The clone carrying this T cell receptor (beta chain) has just a few counts. Antigen unknown. Treatment of the sample: approximately nine-day PBMC culture with coronavirus spike peptide pools or control peptides (ViraFEST assay). Samples of CD4+ T cells were obtained from the unexposed donor before the COVID-19 pandemic (2011-2018). Expansion of antigen-specific T cells with peptide pools by ViraFEST preceded sequencing of TCRs. Negative selection yielded CD4+ T cells from day-10 cultures. Four cold-coronavirus spikes and SARS-CoV-2 S/N were the probes applied, cells permitting, to CD4+ T cells from unexposed donors. With 1 base clipped from V and 3 bases from J, the junction kept 1 base outside the gene matches. The CDR3 runs 14 residues. Germline CDR1 MNHNS, CDR2 SASEGT. The record originates from a study of vaccination and CD4 T cells after COVID-19. The Oncomine TCR Beta short-read assay was applied to DNA of cultured CD4+ T cells. The template was genomic DNA from cultured CD4+ T cells. TCRdb processed the PCR reads anew with MiXCR; each CDR3 protein has one entry. The table includes 6,500 to 9,000 distinct CDR3 sequences, around 42% detected once.

Source material: CD4+ T cells from blood, cultured in vitro. This TCR was sampled from a human donor in good health. This chain uses TRBV6-1 with TRBJ1-2, with 8 bases lining up with TRBD1. CDR3: CASSEGTGYYGYTF. CDR3 nucleotide sequence: TGTGCCAGCAGTGAAGGGACAGGGTACTATGGCTACACCTTC.